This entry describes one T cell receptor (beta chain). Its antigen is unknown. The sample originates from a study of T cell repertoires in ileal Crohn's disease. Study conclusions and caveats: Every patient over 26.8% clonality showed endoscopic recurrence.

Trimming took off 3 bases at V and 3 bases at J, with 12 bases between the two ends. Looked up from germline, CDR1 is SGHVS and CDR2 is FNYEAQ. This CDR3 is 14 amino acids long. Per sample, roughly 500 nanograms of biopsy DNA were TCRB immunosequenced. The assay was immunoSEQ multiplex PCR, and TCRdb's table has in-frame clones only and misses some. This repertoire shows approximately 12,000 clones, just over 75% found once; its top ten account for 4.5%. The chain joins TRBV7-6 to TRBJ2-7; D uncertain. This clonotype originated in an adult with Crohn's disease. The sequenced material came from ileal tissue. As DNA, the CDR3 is TGTGCCAGCAGCTTCGGCTTTTCGGGCTACGAGCAGTACTTC. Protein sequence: CASSFGFSGYEQYF.